The following is a T cell receptor beta chain sequence with its context. Other DNA variants within this sample encode the same CDR3. This sample was included in a study of shared clonotypes between healthy human individuals. Some clones are missing from TCRdb's copy, which holds only in-frame ones; the method was immunoSEQ multiplex PCR. The table includes 800,000 to 1,200,000 clones, 75% to 80% detected once. Only Caucasian adults living in Nashville, Tennessee made up the donor group. Looked up from germline, CDR1 is SQVTM and CDR2 is ANQGSEA. There are 10 residues in the CDR3. Trimming stripped 6 bases from V and 3 bases from J, with 4 bases between.

The sequenced material came from memory CD4+ T cells from PBMCs. Stated subset: CD45RA-negative fraction. The genes are TRBV29-1 and TRBJ2-3; no clear D gene. This clonotype was obtained from a man between 18 and 35 years old in good health. Some clones in this sample may be carry-over from other donors' samples. CDR3 DNA sequence: TGCAGCGTCGGGACAGATACGCAGTATTTT. It encodes CSVGTDTQYF.